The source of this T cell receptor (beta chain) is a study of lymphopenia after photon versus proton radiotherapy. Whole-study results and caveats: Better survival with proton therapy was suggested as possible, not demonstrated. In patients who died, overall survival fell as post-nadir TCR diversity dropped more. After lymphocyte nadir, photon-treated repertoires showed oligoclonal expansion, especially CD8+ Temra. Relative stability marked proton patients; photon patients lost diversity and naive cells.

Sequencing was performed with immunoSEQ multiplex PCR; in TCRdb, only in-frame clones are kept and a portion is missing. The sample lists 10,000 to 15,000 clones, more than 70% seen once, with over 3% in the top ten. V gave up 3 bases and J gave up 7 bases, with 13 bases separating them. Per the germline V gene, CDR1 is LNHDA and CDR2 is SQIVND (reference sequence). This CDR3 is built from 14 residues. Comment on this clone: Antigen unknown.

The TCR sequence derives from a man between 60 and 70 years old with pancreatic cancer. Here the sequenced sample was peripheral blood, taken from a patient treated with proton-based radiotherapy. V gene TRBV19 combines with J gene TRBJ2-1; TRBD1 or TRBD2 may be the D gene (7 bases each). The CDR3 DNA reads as TGTGCCAGTAGTATTGTCCAGGGGGGGAATGAGCAGTTCTTC. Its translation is CASSIVQGGNEQFF.